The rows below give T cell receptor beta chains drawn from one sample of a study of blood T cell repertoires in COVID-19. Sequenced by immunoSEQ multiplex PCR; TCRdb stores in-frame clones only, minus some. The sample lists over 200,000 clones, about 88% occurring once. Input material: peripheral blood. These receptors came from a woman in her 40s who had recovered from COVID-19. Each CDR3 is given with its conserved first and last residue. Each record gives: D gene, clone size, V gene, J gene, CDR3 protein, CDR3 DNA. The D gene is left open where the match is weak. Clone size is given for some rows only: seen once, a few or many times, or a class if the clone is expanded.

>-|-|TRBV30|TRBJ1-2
CAGEGVGAGYGYTF
TGTGCCGGGGAGGGAGTGGGGGCCGGGTATGGCTACACCTTC
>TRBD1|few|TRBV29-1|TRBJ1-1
CSVGPGQGVVEAFF
TGCAGCGTTGGCCCCGGACAGGGGGTCGTCGAAGCTTTCTTT
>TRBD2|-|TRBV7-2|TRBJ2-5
CASSLVRGSGQETQYF
TGTGCCAGCAGCTTAGTACGCGGGAGTGGGCAAGAGACCCAGTACTTC
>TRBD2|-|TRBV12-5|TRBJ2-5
CASGGLAGERRETQYF
TGTGCTAGTGGCGGACTAGCGGGAGAGAGACGGGAGACCCAGTACTTC
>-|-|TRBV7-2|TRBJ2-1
CASSLGVGAYNEQFF
TGTGCCAGCAGCTTAGGGGTGGGCGCATACAATGAGCAGTTCTTC
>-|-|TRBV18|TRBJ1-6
CASSSTGVRNSPLHF
TGTGCCAGCTCATCAACGGGGGTAAGGAATTCACCCCTCCACTTT
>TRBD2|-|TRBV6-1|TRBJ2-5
CASSALAGGGDRGETQYF
TGTGCCAGCAGTGCCCTAGCGGGAGGAGGAGATAGAGGAGAGACCCAGTACTTC
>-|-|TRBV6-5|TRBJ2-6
CASTNGGSGANVLTF
TGTGCCAGCACTAACGGGGGTTCTGGGGCCAACGTCCTGACTTTC
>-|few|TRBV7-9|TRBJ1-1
CASSLQGSNTEAFF
TGTGCCAGCAGCCTACAGGGATCGAACACTGAAGCTTTCTTT
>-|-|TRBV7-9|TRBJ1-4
CASSLATGPTEKLFF
TGTGCCAGCAGCTTAGCGACAGGACCTACTGAAAAACTGTTTTTT
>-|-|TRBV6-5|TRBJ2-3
CASSYSLGEADTQYF
TGTGCCAGCAGTTACTCGCTTGGAGAGGCAGATACGCAGTATTTT
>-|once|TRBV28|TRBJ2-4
CASSPGWGVSAKNIQYF
TGTGCCAGCAGTCCGGGGTGGGGGGTCTCGGCCAAAAACATTCAGTACTTC
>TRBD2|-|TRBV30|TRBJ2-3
CAWTRGGDTQYF
TGTGCCTGGACCCGGGGGGGAGATACGCAGTATTTT
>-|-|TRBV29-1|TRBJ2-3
CSVTKGGTDTQYF
TGCAGCGTCACAAAGGGGGGGACAGATACGCAGTATTTT
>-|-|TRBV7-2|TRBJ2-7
CASSRGQPYEQYF
TGTGCCAGCAGCCGTGGACAGCCCTACGAGCAGTACTTC
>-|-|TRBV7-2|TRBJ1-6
CASSLSWGGSPLHF
TGTGCCAGCAGCTTATCCTGGGGGGGTTCACCCCTCCACTTT
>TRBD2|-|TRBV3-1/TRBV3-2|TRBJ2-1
CASSQVGWREGRGNEQFF
TGTGCCAGCAGCCAAGTCGGTTGGCGGGAGGGCCGCGGGAATGAGCAGTTCTTC
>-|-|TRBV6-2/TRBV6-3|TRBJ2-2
CASSYWTENTGELFF
TGTGCCAGCAGTTACTGGACAGAGAACACCGGGGAGCTGTTTTTT
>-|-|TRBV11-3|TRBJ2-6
CASSLAFLGGPSSGANVLTF
TGTGCCAGCAGCTTAGCCTTCCTTGGGGGCCCGAGCTCTGGGGCCAACGTCCTGACTTTC
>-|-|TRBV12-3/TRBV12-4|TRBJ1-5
CASSLGGRPQHF
TGTGCCAGCAGTTTAGGGGGGCGGCCCCAGCATTTT
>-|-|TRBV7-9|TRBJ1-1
CASSPRWGMNTEAFF
TGTGCCAGCAGCCCCCGGTGGGGCATGAACACTGAAGCTTTCTTT
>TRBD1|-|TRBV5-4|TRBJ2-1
CASSHIPGQEQFF
TGTGCCAGCAGCCATATACCGGGACAGGAGCAGTTCTTC
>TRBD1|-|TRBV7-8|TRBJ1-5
CASSLGQGFNQPQHF
TGTGCCAGCAGCTTAGGACAGGGGTTCAATCAGCCCCAGCATTTT
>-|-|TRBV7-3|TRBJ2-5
CASSLGPGETQYF
TGTGCCAGCAGCTTAGGTCCGGGGGAGACCCAGTACTTC
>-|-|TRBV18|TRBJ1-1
CASSPVRNTEAFF
TGTGCCAGCTCACCAGTCAGGAACACTGAAGCTTTCTTT
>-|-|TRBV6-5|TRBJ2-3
CASTLGGATDTQYF
TGTGCCAGCACCTTGGGGGGAGCCACAGATACGCAGTATTTT
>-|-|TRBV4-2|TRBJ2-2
CASSPDRGELFF
TGTGCCAGCAGCCCCGACAGAGGGGAGCTGTTTTTT
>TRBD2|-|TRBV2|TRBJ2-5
CASSERAGGPQTQYF
TGTGCCAGCAGTGAGAGGGCGGGAGGGCCGCAGACCCAGTACTTC
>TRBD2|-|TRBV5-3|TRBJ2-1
CARSPGPHLAASYNEQFF
TGTGCCAGAAGCCCCGGACCCCACCTAGCGGCTTCCTACAATGAGCAGTTCTTC
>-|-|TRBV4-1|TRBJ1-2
CASSQVVGPGYTF
TGCGCCAGCAGCCAGGTCGTCGGTCCCGGCTACACCTTC
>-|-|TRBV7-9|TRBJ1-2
CASSLGNYGYTF
TGTGCCAGCTCCCTCGGGAACTATGGCTACACCTTC
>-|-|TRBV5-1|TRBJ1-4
CASSLGGGGGEKLFF
TGCGCCAGCAGCTTGGGTGGGGGCGGCGGTGAAAAACTGTTTTTT
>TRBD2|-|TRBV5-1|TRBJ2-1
CASRLAGGNNEQFF
TGCGCCAGCCGACTAGCGGGAGGAAACAATGAGCAGTTCTTC
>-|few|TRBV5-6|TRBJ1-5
CASSLGVADSNQPQHF
TGTGCCAGCAGCTTGGGTGTGGCAGATAGCAATCAGCCCCAGCATTTT
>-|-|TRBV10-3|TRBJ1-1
CAISPQGWVNTEAFF
TGTGCCATCAGCCCCCAGGGGTGGGTGAACACTGAAGCTTTCTTT
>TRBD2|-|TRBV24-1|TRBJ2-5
CATSALGSGRPRGETQYF
TGTGCCACCAGCGCCCTGGGTAGCGGGAGACCCCGGGGAGAGACCCAGTACTTC
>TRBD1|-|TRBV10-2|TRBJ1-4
CASRDGQAPGEKLFF
TGCGCCAGCAGAGACGGACAGGCCCCCGGGGAAAAACTGTTTTTT
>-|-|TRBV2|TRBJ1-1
CASIPAPGGGGNTEAFF
TGTGCCAGCATCCCGGCCCCGGGCGGAGGAGGGAACACTGAAGCTTTCTTT
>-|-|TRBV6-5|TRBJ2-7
CASSPTTGWEQYF
TGTGCCAGCAGCCCAACCACAGGGTGGGAGCAGTACTTC
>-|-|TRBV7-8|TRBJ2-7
CASSSGQGQYEQYF
TGTGCCAGCAGCTCCGGGCAGGGGCAATACGAGCAGTACTTC
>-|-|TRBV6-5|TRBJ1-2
CASGGTYGYTF
TGTGCCAGCGGCGGGACCTATGGCTACACCTTC
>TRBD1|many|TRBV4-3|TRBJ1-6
CASSQDPGGGSPLHF
TGCGCCAGCAGCCAAGATCCAGGGGGCGGGTCACCCCTCCACTTT
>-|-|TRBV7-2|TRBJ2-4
CASSPHGDTLAKNIQYF
TGTGCCAGCAGCCCCCACGGGGACACCTTAGCCAAAAACATTCAGTACTTC
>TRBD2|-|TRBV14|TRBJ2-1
CASSQDRSGTSGRIGGNEQFF
TGTGCCAGCAGCCAAGATCGCTCGGGTACTAGCGGGAGGATCGGTGGGAATGAGCAGTTCTTC
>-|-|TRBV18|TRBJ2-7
CASSPYGVATVYEQYF
TGTGCCAGCTCACCATACGGGGTAGCGACCGTCTACGAGCAGTACTTC
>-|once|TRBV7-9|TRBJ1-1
CASSLAGGPEAFF
TGTGCCAGCAGCTTAGCGGGGGGGCCTGAAGCTTTCTTT
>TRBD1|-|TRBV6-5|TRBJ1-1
CASSPPGGPNTEAFF
TGTGCCAGCAGTCCCCCAGGGGGCCCGAACACTGAAGCTTTCTTT
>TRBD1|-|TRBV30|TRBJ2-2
CAWSVVDRGAAGELFF
TGTGCCTGGAGTGTAGTCGACAGGGGGGCGGCCGGGGAGCTGTTTTTT